A selection of T cell receptor beta chains follows, all from one sample in a study of OX40 agonist ivuxolimab in advanced cancers. Sequencing was performed with immunoSEQ multiplex PCR; in TCRdb, only in-frame clones are kept and a portion is missing. The table lists approximately 74,000 clones, 75% to 90% of them singletons. Sequencing used CD4+ or CD8+ T cells sorted from blood, obtained in a trial of the OX40 agonist ivuxolimab. Receptors were obtained from an adult with an advanced solid tumor such as melanoma, head and neck, liver or kidney cancer. Both conserved end residues are part of each CDR3. The order of the fields is V gene, J gene, D gene, clone size, CDR3 DNA, CDR3 protein. The D gene is left open where the match is weak. Rows may omit the clone size; those that give it use once, few, many or a size class.

TRBV5-4	TRBJ2-3	TRBD2	NA	TGTGCCAGCAGCTGGGGGACTAGCGGGGGCACAGATACGCAGTATTTT	CASSWGTSGGTDTQYF
TRBV4-2	TRBJ2-3	NA	NA	TGTGCCAGCAGCCAAATGGGGCAGACGGAGGGAGATACGCAGTATTTT	CASSQMGQTEGDTQYF
TRBV19	TRBJ2-5	TRBD2	NA	TGTGCCAGTCGGGCTAGCGGGAGTGAGACCCAGTACTTC	CASRASGSETQYF
TRBV2	TRBJ2-2	NA	NA	TGTGCCAGCAGTTATTACAGGAACACCGGGGAGCTGTTTTTT	CASSYYRNTGELFF
TRBV2	TRBJ1-1	NA	few	TGTGCCAGCAGGGCAGGCCCCTTTGAAGCTTTCTTT	CASRAGPFEAFF
TRBV19	TRBJ2-2	NA	few	TGTGCCAGTAAGGTCGTGAACACCGGGGAGCTGTTTTTT	CASKVVNTGELFF
TRBV11-1	TRBJ2-7	NA	NA	TGTGCCAGCAGCTTAGTTGGCAGGCTCAACGAGCAGTACTTC	CASSLVGRLNEQYF
TRBV11-1	TRBJ1-2	TRBD1	medium-sized	TGTGCCAGCAGCTCAGGGACAGGCGGTGGCTACACCTTC	CASSSGTGGGYTF
TRBV7-3	TRBJ2-5	NA	NA	TGTGCCAGCAGCCGGGGACCGCAAGAGACCCAGTACTTC	CASSRGPQETQYF
TRBV5-5	TRBJ2-7	NA	NA	TGTGCCAGCAGCTCAGAACTCCGGGCCGAGCAGTACTTC	CASSSELRAEQYF
TRBV28	TRBJ1-1	NA	NA	TGTGCCAGCAGTTTGCGGGGGCTCGGGAGCACTGAAGCTTTCTTT	CASSLRGLGSTEAFF
TRBV18	TRBJ2-3	TRBD2	NA	TGTGCCAGCTCACCACCCGGCATCCTAGCGGGGGGGGATACGCAGTATTTT	CASSPPGILAGGDTQYF
TRBV19	TRBJ2-1	NA	NA	TGTGCCAGTAGTACCTTCGGTGAGCAGTTCTTC	CASSTFGEQFF
TRBV25-1	TRBJ1-2	NA	once	TGTGCCAGCAGCGGGACCGGCTATGGCTACACCTTC	CASSGTGYGYTF
TRBV28	TRBJ1-2	TRBD1	few	TGTGCCAGCAGTGCGACAGGGGGCCGGGGCTACACCTTC	CASSATGGRGYTF
TRBV19	TRBJ1-5	NA	NA	TGTGCCAGTAGCACGGGACACTATAGCAATCAGCCCCAGCATTTT	CASSTGHYSNQPQHF
TRBV11-2	TRBJ2-3	NA	once	TGTGCCAGCAGTTCCGTGGGGGTAAGATCAGATACGCAGTATTTT	CASSSVGVRSDTQYF
TRBV5-1	TRBJ1-1	NA	NA	TGCGCCAGCAGCTTGGCGGGGAACACTGAAGCTTTCTTT	CASSLAGNTEAFF
TRBV4-2	TRBJ2-7	NA	NA	TGTGCCAGCAGCCATCGGTTAGCCCCCTACGAGCAGTACTTC	CASSHRLAPYEQYF
TRBV9	TRBJ1-6	TRBD1	NA	TGTGCCAGCAGCGAAAGGGACAGAATGTCCCTCCACTTT	CASSERDRMSLHF